This entry describes one TCR beta chain. This clone was picked up one time. This receptor's antigen is unknown. Qualities for individual bases were not recorded, and no much larger clone is one base off. The method was the immunoSEQ multiplex PCR assay. For the multiplex PCR, a mixture combining 60 forward primers for TCR Vbeta segments and 13 reverse primers for TCR Jbeta segments was used. The CDR3 region of rearranged TCR beta genes was amplified from genomic DNA with a multiplex PCR assay. Amplified TCR beta libraries were sequenced as 87-base-pair reads on the Illumina HiSeq System. Per the source publication's procedure: A later analysis tallied approximately 87 million unique TCR beta chains across the approximately 670 repertoires, and approximately 9.9 million of those chains were shared by two or more donors. Raw reads were error-corrected and collapsed into unique sequences with a nearest-neighbor algorithm that merged closely related sequences to remove PCR and sequencing errors. To assign V, D and J gene segments, CDR3 sequences were aligned to IMGT reference sequences. Each retained sequence needed at least a six-nucleotide match to both a V gene segment and a J gene segment. A rearrangement was called productive if the CDR3 had no stop codons and remained in frame with V and J, and every other rearrangement was called non-productive. CDR3 was defined by IMGT convention, running from the second conserved V-encoded cysteine to the conserved J-encoded phenylalanine. In an earlier analysis of roughly 610 of the donors, sequences lacking an unambiguous match to a single V gene segment were excluded. In an earlier analysis of 587 of the donors, a V segment was called functional when productive rearrangements were above 56.7%, and segregating when the standard deviation between donors exceeded 5%. A statistical classification framework was built for diagnosing cytomegalovirus status from the catalog of TCR beta chain sequences. V and J gene assignment, in a later analysis, came from comparing TCR nucleotide sequences with IMGT/GENE-DB human TR gene sequences. A later analysis assigned CDR3 sequences and most-parsimonious VDJ recombination scenarios with the TCRdist pipeline. In a later analysis, every TCR beta chain was defined by the combination of its CDR3 amino acid sequence and its V-gene family, and reads without a unique V-gene family were dropped. To address suspected cross-contamination and a sequencing artifact, a later analysis removed roughly 640 highly shared, low-generation-probability nucleotide sequences. In a later analysis, a clonal expansion index was calculated for each public chain from normalized within-repertoire ranks of inferred template counts. A later analysis computed generation probabilities with a VDJ recombination model fitted to out-of-frame rearrangements, and checked the results against IGoR. Hypergeometric tests were used in a later analysis to score TCR-TCR, TCR-HLA and TCR-CMV co-occurrence, with a repertoire-size bias correction applied to the TCR pairs. In a later analysis, false discovery rates were estimated by permuting HLA or CMV assignments 20 times. In a later analysis, co-occurring TCRs were grouped with DBSCAN, and TCRdist sequence similarity was added when clustering was performed within HLA-allele-positive subsets. For co-occurrence clustering, repertoires with fewer than 30,000 or more than 120,000 public chains were excluded, along with 5 or 6 repertoires with anomalous nucleotide sharing. What TCRdb holds here is the immuneACCESS table cut down to in-frame rearrangements. Part of the clones is not present; checked against another copy, under half of the missing clones reflect an unresolved V gene, and the others are unexplained. V, J and clone size reflect that table, while D and trimming were determined from the DNA. The sample records around 190,000 clones, 83% of which are singletons. The ten largest account for more than 1.5% of the sample.

These data are taken from a study of cytomegalovirus exposure and HLA in healthy donors (dated by TCRdb to the late 2010s). A note on the overall study: In an earlier analysis of 587 of the donors, 250 to 300 Gb of sequence data and some 100 million unique TCR beta sequences from about 190 million T cells were reported. An early release covering more than 500 HLA-typed donors comprised roughly 300 gigabases of sequencing data and around 80 million unique TCR sequences. The genetic ancestry cluster associated with self-reported Caucasian donors included 65% to 90% of the 300 to 400 genotyped donors. The study aimed to test whether cataloging public T cell receptors could reveal signatures of past pathogen exposure. The T cell repertoires of several hundred subjects were profiled by immunosequencing and related to cytomegalovirus serostatus. A separate validation cohort of roughly 130 different subjects was used in addition to the 666-subject first cohort. To predict cytomegalovirus infection status, the study brought together high-throughput TCR immunosequencing, statistical association of individual TCRs with disease status, and machine learning. A later analysis re-analyzed previously published TCR beta repertoires from approximately 700 donors and added high-resolution HLA genotyping to study TCR occurrence patterns. Rather than drawing on any new phenotypic data, the later analysis identified candidate immune exposures from TCR beta sequences and the way those sequences occurred across donors. In an earlier analysis of 500 to 650 of the donors, high-throughput TCR beta sequencing was used to judge whether each TCR beta V gene segment behaved as functional or pseudogenic. Donor age, sex, ethnicity and CMV serostatus were compiled together with the repertoire data. In a later genetic analysis, genome-wide SNP genotypes for 398 of the 666 donors were used, and that subset was treated as a discovery cohort. Every discovery cohort repertoire had been produced on one sequencing platform. Both class I and class II loci were covered by HLA typing, at four-digit resolution. Typing coverage varied by locus: roughly 620-640 donors for A, B, C, DRB1 and DQB1; 522 for DQA1; around 570 for DPA1; fewer than 480 for DPB1. Five DR-DQ haplotypes were treated as single units for association and clustering because of strong linkage in the cohort. Among about 400 genotyped donors of the cohort, an average of approximately 200,000 unique TCR beta nucleotide sequences was sequenced per donor, of which about 19% were non-productive. Study-wide conclusions, independent of this receptor: This cohort had only TCR beta chains sequenced, and the lack of alpha or paired-chain data limited which features could be detected. Several of the top co-occurrence clusters appeared to be linked to parvovirus B19, influenza, CMV and Epstein-Barr virus, according to a later analysis. A later analysis associated 15,000 to 20,000 TCR beta sequences with specific HLA alleles at a false discovery rate of 0.05. Because HLA typing was unavailable for some donors at each locus, only the typed subset was used in association tests. In a later analysis, HLA-associated TCR beta chains showed more clonal expansion and lower generation probabilities than non-associated chains that were equally common. According to the authors, the approach could potentially be generalized to other disease states and immunological phenotypes. V-gene and J-gene trimming of TCR beta chains was associated with a missense DCLRE1C variant in a later genetic analysis, and the association was replicated in an independent cohort. Because counts were too low, some 17 rarely observed V segments, including chromosome 9 orphons, were excluded from the earlier analysis of 587 of the donors. In vitro tests confirmed that three of the cytomegalovirus-associated TCR beta chains recognize cytomegalovirus antigens. For the cohort, immune exposure information was limited to CMV serostatus. A later analysis found that most CMV-associated TCR beta chains appeared HLA-restricted, with HLA associations seemingly driven largely by CMV exposure. In a later analysis, the rate of TCR association differed among HLA loci, with DRB1 alleles having the most associated TCRs and HLA-C alleles having the fewest. The 87-base-pair reads could not distinguish some IMGT-functional V segments, including TRBV6-2 and TRBV6-3, so those segments were excluded. A further reported finding was that TCR beta sequences accurately predicted the HLA-A and HLA-B alleles for most subjects in the first cohort. In both the original and validation cohorts, the classifier was reported to diagnose cytomegalovirus status with high specificity and sensitivity. According to a later genetic analysis, donors in an Asian-associated ancestry cluster had fewer N-insertions in productive TCRs than the approximately 700-donor mean. A group of highly shared sequence variants was considered likely to be a technical artifact of the sequencing pipeline. Strong co-occurrence of HLA alleles, especially DR and DQ, made assigning TCR associations to individual alleles difficult. Correlated functional status among segregating V segments might be attributable to linkage disequilibrium, but an unknown experimental factor could not be ruled out. Most TCR sequences were seen in very few donors, while some public TCRs were found in many individuals. Roughly uniform sequencing depth across donors was assumed in presence/absence analyses, although this assumption may not hold. In the study, around 160 TCR beta chains were listed as associated with cytomegalovirus. In an earlier analysis of around 600 of the donors, most TCR beta V segments appeared in productive rearrangements about 87% or about 30% of the time, broadly matching IMGT annotations.

According to the germline V gene, CDR1 reads SGHTA and CDR2 reads FQGNSA. From the cysteine up to the phenylalanine, the CDR3 has a length of 15 residues. Only the CDR3 part of the read is kept: 45 bases, read in frame from the first base. The junction shows trimming of 3 bases on V and 2 bases on J, plus 11 bases between the germline ends. The cohort comprised 550 to 700 healthy bone marrow donors. At the time of sampling, all cohort members were nominally healthy, though unrecorded immune exposures were likely present. The donor tested CMV seropositive and was one of the 289 seropositive cohort members. A peripheral blood sample was collected from each donor, and TCR beta sequencing was performed on peripheral blood mononuclear cells. Genomic DNA was extracted from the blood cell samples with the Qiagen DNeasy Blood Extraction Kit.

Sequencing was done on a sample of PBMCs. The chain was built from TRBV7-2 and TRBJ2-1, with TRBD2 perhaps the D gene, on 6 matching bases. The clonotype was recovered from a man between 35 and 55 years old in good health and CMV-seropositive. The nucleotide sequence is TGTGCCAGCAGCTTTGATACGGGAGCCTACAATGAGCAGTTCTTC. It is translated as CASSFDTGAYNEQFF.